This entry lists 21 T cell receptor beta chains sequenced from one sample in a study of blood T cell repertoires in COVID-19. Libraries were prepared by immunoSEQ multiplex PCR; TCRdb keeps only in-frame clonotypes and omits some of them. The sample contains around 110,000 clones, just over 90% of which appear only once. Material: peripheral blood. These receptor sequences come from a human donor with active COVID-19. The donor label of this sample is uncertain.

The genes are TRBV5-4 and TRBJ2-1; TRBD1 matches at 9 bases. After removal of 5 bases from V and 10 bases from J, the junction contained 16 bases not matched to a gene. This CDR3 is built from 16 residues. The V gene's germline CDR1 is SGHNT and CDR2 YYREEE (reference sequence). CDR3 nucleotides: TGTGCCAGCAGAGGGGGGACAGGGAGATTCTCACGCGAGCAGTTCTTC. Translated, it gives CASRGGTGRFSREQFF. Supplemented by reference TRBV5-4 and TRBJ2-1, the full variable domain reads ETGVTQSPTHLIKTRGQQVTLRCSSQSGHNTVSWYQQALGQGPQFIFQYYREEENGRGNFPPRFSGLQFPNYSSELNVNALELDDSALYLCASRGGTGRFSREQFFGPGTRLTVL.

This chain joins TRBV4-3 and TRBJ2-2; 16 bases are shared with TRBD2. Trimming cost V 0 bases and J 6 bases; bases outside gene matches: 7. Germline-derived CDR1 and CDR2 are LGHNA and YSLEER. This CDR3 comprises 19 residues. The CDR3: CASSQDRGLAGGFPGELFF. Written as DNA, the CDR3 is TGCGCCAGCAGCCAAGATAGGGGACTAGCGGGGGGGTTCCCCGGGGAGCTGTTTTTT.

This chain uses TRBV5-6 with TRBJ1-2; D gene uncertain. V was pared by 4 bases and J by 6 bases, with 16 bases between. The CDR3 sequence is 14 residues long. CDR1 is SGHDT and CDR2 is YYEEEE in the germline V gene. CDR3 in DNA: TGTGCCAGCAGCCCTGTAGACTATCCAAATGGCTACACCTTC. This gives the protein CASSPVDYPNGYTF.

This clone was recorded once. J is TRBJ2-2 and V is TRBV9; TRBD1 agrees at 8 bases. From germline, CDR1 is SGDLS and CDR2 YYNGEE. The CDR3 is 14 amino acids. V was pared by 6 bases and J by 7 bases, with 8 bases of the junction left unmatched. The CDR3 here is CASNQGARIGELFF. The CDR3 coding sequence is TGTGCCAGCAATCAGGGGGCGCGAATCGGGGAGCTGTTTTTT.

The chain is built from TRBV7-9 and TRBJ1-2; no firm D call. Germline CDR1 is SEHNR and CDR2 is FQNEAQ (reference sequence). The CDR3 extends over 16 amino acids. Trimming stripped 2 bases from V and 4 bases from J, with 17 bases between. CDR3: CASSLRGDHRGYGYTF. The CDR3 DNA sequence: TGTGCCAGCAGCTTACGCGGCGACCATAGAGGCTATGGCTACACCTTC.

The genes are TRBV7-7 and TRBJ2-2; D ambiguous. The V and J ends lost 5 bases and 4 bases respectively, with 17 bases between them. Germline assignment: CDR1 SSHAT and CDR2 FNYEAQ (reference sequence). The CDR3 spans 16 residues. CDR3 DNA: TGTGCCAGCAGCCCAACTCGGCAGGTTACCACCGGGGAGCTGTTTTTT. Its translation: CASSPTRQVTTGELFF.

The chain links TRBV12-3 or TRBV12-4 to TRBJ1-5, with D maybe TRBD1 (5 bases). CDR3 length equals 13 residues. Trimming took 8 bases from V and 0 from J, leaving 8 bases between them. The CDR3, as DNA: TGTGCCAGCTCCAGGGTTAGCAATCAGCCCCAGCATTTT. This sequence encodes CASSRVSNQPQHF.

The V gene is TRBV7-8, the J gene TRBJ1-2, with unresolved D. Trimming cost V 2 bases and J 4 bases, with 11 bases left between them. CDR1 and CDR2 from the germline V gene are SGHVS and FQNEAQ. The CDR3 extends over 14 amino acids. CDR3 sequence reads: CASSLSQSFYGYTF. CDR3 bases: TGTGCCAGCAGCTTATCCCAGTCCTTCTATGGCTACACCTTC. Full variable domain (missing parts from reference TRBV7-8 and TRBJ1-2): GAGVSQSPRYKVAKRGQDVALRCDPISGHVSLFWYQQALGQGPEFLTYFQNEAQLDKSGLPSDRFFAERPEGSVSTLKIQRTQQEDSAVYLCASSLSQSFYGYTFGSGTRLTVV.

The chain is built from TRBV7-2 and TRBJ2-7; 7 bases fit TRBD2. Germline V gene lookup returns CDR1 SGHTA and CDR2 FQGNSA. Trimming at V came to 6 bases and at J to 6 bases, leaving 8 bases not matched to a gene. The CDR3 extends over 13 amino acids. The CDR3, as DNA: TGTGCCAGCAGTTCCGGGACTACTTTCGAGCAGTACTTC. Its translation is CASSSGTTFEQYF.

V and J are TRBV7-2 and TRBJ2-2; D call uncertain. The germline gives CDR1 SGHTA, CDR2 FQGNSA. This CDR3 is 14 amino acids long. V lost 2 bases, J lost 1 base, and 5 bases lay in between. The CDR3: CASSLRQNTGELFF. In DNA form, the CDR3 reads TGTGCCAGCAGCTTAAGACAGAACACCGGGGAGCTGTTTTTT.

This chain connects TRBV6-2 or TRBV6-3 to TRBJ1-5; D perhaps matches TRBD1 (6 bases). This CDR3 is built from 15 residues. The germline CDR1 and CDR2 sequences are MNHEY and SVGEGT. V lost 3 bases and J lost 7, with 16 bases in between. DNA for the CDR3: TGTGCCAGCAGTTATGCCACAGGGAGAAGGCAGCCCCAGCATTTT. This sequence encodes CASSYATGRRQPQHF.

V usage is TRBV6-5 and J usage is TRBJ2-5; TRBD1 is a possible D gene (6 bases). CDR1 is MNHEY, CDR2 SVGAGI, per germline. V dropped 5 bases and J dropped 2 bases, with 9 bases sitting between them. This CDR3 has 13 residues. The CDR3 region is CASSTGQQETQYF. The CDR3 DNA reads TGTGCCAGCAGTACAGGGCAACAAGAGACCCAGTACTTC.

This clone was found a few times. The J gene is TRBJ2-7, the V gene TRBV19, with D tentatively TRBD1 (6 bases). Trimming left V 8 bases short and J 0 bases short, with 11 bases between. The CDR3 sequence is 13 residues long. Germline assignment: CDR1 LNHDA and CDR2 SQIVND (reference sequence). The DNA of the CDR3 is TGTGCCAGTGCCGGGACAATCTCCTACGAGCAGTACTTC. Residues: CASAGTISYEQYF.

The chain is built from TRBV6-5 and TRBJ2-7; TRBD1 matches at 10 bases. Germline V gives CDR1 MNHEY, CDR2 SVGAGI. This CDR3 has 15 residues. The V and J ends lost 6 bases and 2 bases, in that order; junction bases with no gene match: 7. The CDR3 spells CASSQGTGDPYEQYF. CDR3 DNA: TGTGCCAGCAGCCAAGGGACAGGGGATCCCTACGAGCAGTACTTC.

V gene TRBV24-1 combines with J gene TRBJ2-3; 10 bases are a match to TRBD2. Trimming at V came to 5 bases and at J to 2 bases, leaving 6 bases not matched to a gene. This CDR3 has 16 amino acids. Germline assignment: CDR1 KGHDR and CDR2 SFDVKD. CDR3 nucleotides: TGTGCCACCAGTGGGGTAGCGGGGGGTCTCACAGATACGCAGTATTTT. Translating gives CATSGVAGGLTDTQYF.

This clone appeared a single time. The CDR3 nucleotides are TGTGCCAGCAGCCAAGGTGGGTCAGGGCTCTGGAGTCAGCCCCAGCATTTT. Protein product: CASSQGGSGLWSQPQHF. V is TRBV7-9 and J is TRBJ1-5; possible D gene TRBD1, 5 bases. Trimming stripped 5 bases from V and 6 bases from J, with 23 bases between. The germline CDR1 and CDR2 sequences are SEHNR and FQNEAQ (reference sequence). The CDR3 extends over 17 amino acids.

Here the CDR3 reads CASTRDFTGELFF. As DNA, the CDR3 is TGTGCCAGCACCAGGGACTTCACCGGGGAGCTGTTTTTT. The rearrangement joins TRBV25-1 to TRBJ2-2; possibly TRBD2 for D (6 bases). Germline V gives CDR1 MGHDK, CDR2 SYGVNS. This CDR3 is 13 amino acids long. V lost 7 bases, J lost 4 bases, and 10 bases lay in between.

The V gene is TRBV7-2, the J gene TRBJ2-5; D is possibly TRBD1 (5 bases). V was pared by 0 bases and J by 1 base, with 9 bases between. Germline-derived CDR1 and CDR2 are SGHTA and FQGNSA. The length of the CDR3 is 15 residues. CDR3 loop: CASSLAWGSQETQYF. The CDR3 bases are TGTGCCAGCAGCTTAGCCTGGGGCAGCCAAGAGACCCAGTACTTC.

This chain links TRBV4-3 with TRBJ2-7; a possible D gene is TRBD2 (6 bases). CDR3 size: 15 residues. V was trimmed by 1 base and J by 5 bases, leaving 15 bases between them. Germline V gene sequence: CDR1 LGHNA, CDR2 YSLEER. The CDR3 sequence is CASSQARLVANEQYF. The CDR3 DNA reads TGCGCCAGCAGCCAAGCGCGACTAGTAGCAAACGAGCAGTACTTC.

The chain carries TRBV9 and TRBJ2-7; TRBD2 matches at 8 bases. The CDR3 is 14 residues long. V shed 0 bases and J 6 bases; nucleotides not matched to a gene: 5. The germline V gene encodes CDR1 SGDLS and CDR2 YYNGEE. CDR3 residues: CASSVEGLAGEQYF. DNA for the CDR3: TGTGCCAGCAGCGTAGAAGGACTAGCTGGCGAGCAGTACTTC.

The gene calls are TRBV19 and TRBJ1-2; TRBD1 agrees at 8 bases. CDR1 and CDR2 (germline): LNHDA, SQIVND (reference sequence). V lost 5 bases, J lost 13 bases, and 12 bases stayed unmatched. The CDR3 has 13 amino acids. The CDR3, as DNA: TGTGCCAGTAGTCCCCCGGGACAGGCGACATTCACCTTC. This gives the protein CASSPPGQATFTF.